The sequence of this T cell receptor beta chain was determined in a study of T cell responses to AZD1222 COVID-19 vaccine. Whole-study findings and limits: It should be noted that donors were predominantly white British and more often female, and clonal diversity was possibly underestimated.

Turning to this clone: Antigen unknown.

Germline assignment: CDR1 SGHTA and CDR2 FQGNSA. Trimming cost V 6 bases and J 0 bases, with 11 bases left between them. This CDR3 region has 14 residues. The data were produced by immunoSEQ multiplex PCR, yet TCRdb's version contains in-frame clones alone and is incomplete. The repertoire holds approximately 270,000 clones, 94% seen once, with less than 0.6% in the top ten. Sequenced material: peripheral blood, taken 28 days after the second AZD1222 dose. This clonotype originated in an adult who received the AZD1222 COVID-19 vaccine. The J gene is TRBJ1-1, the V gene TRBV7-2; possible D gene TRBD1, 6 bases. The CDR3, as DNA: TGTGCCAGCAGACATGGACAGATGAACACTGAAGCTTTCTTT. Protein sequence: CASRHGQMNTEAFF.